These 26 T cell receptor beta chains were sequenced from one sample in a study of OX40 agonist ivuxolimab in advanced cancers. The method was immunoSEQ multiplex PCR; TCRdb's version includes in-frame clones alone and lacks a portion of them. The sample includes approximately 100,000 clones, approximately 90% seen only once; the top ten take roughly 0.8%. The source was CD4+ or CD8+ T cells sorted from blood, collected in a trial of the OX40 agonist ivuxolimab. The receptors come from an adult with an advanced solid tumor such as melanoma, head and neck, liver or kidney cancer.

The table lists this clone with a count of one. The chain is built from TRBV6-1 and TRBJ2-3; D possibly matches TRBD1 or TRBD2 (5 bases each). In germline, CDR1 is MNHNS, CDR2 SASEGT. The CDR3 has 13 residues. Between the trimmed V and J ends, which lost 8 bases and 6 bases, there was a span of 15 bases. The CDR3 sequence is CASGGTLRDTQYF. CDR3 coding DNA: TGTGCCAGCGGGGGAACCCTTAGGGATACGCAGTATTTT.

The chain links TRBV28 to TRBJ2-7; TRBD2 is a possible D gene (5 bases). Trimming removed 6 bases from V and 0 bases from J, with 15 bases in between. Per germline, CDR1 MDHEN and CDR2 SYDVKM. This CDR3 contains 15 residues. The CDR3 DNA reads as TGTGCCAGCAGAACGGGATCAGCGCTCTCCTACGAGCAGTACTTC. Its protein product is CASRTGSALSYEQYF. The full variable domain, completed using reference TRBV28 and TRBJ2-7, is DVKVTQSSRYLVKRTGEKVFLECVQDMDHENMFWYRQDPGLGLRLIYFSYDVKMKEKGDIPEGYSVSREKKERFSLILESASTNQTSMYLCASRTGSALSYEQYFGPGTRLTVT.

The chain employs TRBV6-1 and TRBJ1-2; D call uncertain. Germline V lookup: CDR1 MNHNS, CDR2 SASEGT. The CDR3 consists of 12 residues. The ends were cut back, 2 bases at V and 6 bases at J, with 7 bases in the middle. Here the CDR3 reads CASSESRNGYTF. The DNA for the CDR3 is TGTGCCAGCAGTGAAAGTAGGAATGGCTACACCTTC.

The chain employs TRBV2 and TRBJ1-5; D not certain. Germline loops: CDR1 SNHLY, CDR2 FYNNEI. This CDR3 region has 16 residues. The V end lost 5 bases, the J end lost 1 base, and 15 bases lay between the germline ends. This CDR3 reads CASSSDRLGSNQPQHF. The DNA of the CDR3 is TGTGCCAGCAGTTCCGACCGACTCGGCAGCAATCAGCCCCAGCATTTT.

CDR3 residues: CASSLGQTGELFF. In DNA, the CDR3 is TGTGCCAGCAGCCTCGGACAGACCGGGGAGCTGTTTTTT. This chain uses TRBV7-9 with TRBJ2-2, with D perhaps matching TRBD1 (6 bases). Germline CDR1 is SEHNR and CDR2 is FQNEAQ (reference sequence). The CDR3 spans 13 residues. Trimming removed 5 bases at V and 5 bases at J, with 9 bases between.

CDR3 in amino acids: CAWSAYHEQYF. CDR3 DNA: TGTGCCTGGAGTGCCTACCATGAGCAGTACTTC. V is TRBV30 and J is TRBJ2-7, with D hard to call. CDR1 is GTSNPN and CDR2 is SVGIG in the germline V gene (reference sequence). The ends were cut back, 1 base at V and 7 bases at J, with 8 bases in the middle. The CDR3 loop spans 11 amino acids.

A single count supports this clone. The CDR3 loop is CASSQDGLNTEAFF. The DNA of the CDR3 is TGTGCCAGCAGTCAGGATGGGTTGAACACTGAAGCTTTCTTT. The V call is TRBV28, the J call TRBJ1-1; D remains unclear. Trimming left V 5 bases short and J 0 bases short, with 10 bases between. CDR1 is MDHEN and CDR2 is SYDVKM in the germline V gene. This CDR3 contains 14 residues.

The rearrangement links TRBV18 to TRBJ1-4, with unresolved D. The CDR3 runs to 15 residues. Germline CDR1 is KGHSH and CDR2 is LQKENI. V was cut by 2 bases and J by 8 bases, with 15 bases left in between. CDR3 sequence: CASSPSGNPTEKLFF. The CDR3 region has the DNA TGTGCCAGCTCACCATCGGGGAACCCTACCGAAAAACTGTTTTTT.

The chain carries TRBV27 and TRBJ1-1; D remains ambiguous. CDR1 is MNHEY and CDR2 is SMNVEV in the germline V gene (reference sequence). The CDR3 is 13 amino acids. V lost 3 bases, J lost 4 bases, and 9 bases lay in between. CDR3 coding DNA: TGTGCCAGCAGTTTTGGCGTGGGCACTGAAGCTTTCTTT. Translated, it gives CASSFGVGTEAFF.

The chain links TRBV7-2 to TRBJ2-3, with 7 nucleotides matching TRBD1. The CDR3 loop spans 14 amino acids. Looked up from germline, CDR1 is SGHTA and CDR2 is FQGNSA. V dropped 4 bases and J dropped 6; count of bases not matched to a gene: 7. CDR3 sequence: CASSSRDRGDTQYF. The CDR3 nucleotides read TGTGCCAGCAGCTCCCGGGACAGAGGGGATACGCAGTATTTT.

This clone has ten or more counts. The chain combines TRBV28 with TRBJ1-5; D remains ambiguous. Germline V gene data show CDR1 as MDHEN and CDR2 as SYDVKM. Trimming cost V 1 base and J 5 bases, with 0 bases left between them. The CDR3 runs 11 residues. The CDR3 loop is CASSLYQPQHF. DNA for the CDR3: TGTGCCAGCAGTTTATATCAGCCCCAGCATTTT.

This clone was picked up one time. The genes are TRBV9 and TRBJ1-3; D uncertain. Germline V gene lookup returns CDR1 SGDLS and CDR2 YYNGEE. The CDR3 has 15 residues. V was shortened by 7 bases and J by 0 bases, with 14 bases between the two germline ends. The CDR3 DNA sequence: TGTGCCAGCGGAAATCAAGTAAACTCTGGAAACACCATATATTTT. It specifies CASGNQVNSGNTIYF.

The chain is built from TRBV11-2 and TRBJ2-2; D ambiguous. Between the trimmed V and J ends, which lost 5 bases and 6 bases, there was a span of 10 bases. Germline V gene lookup returns CDR1 SGHAT and CDR2 FQNNGV. This CDR3 is built from 13 residues. The CDR3 spells CASSQLGPGELFF. CDR3 DNA sequence: TGTGCCAGCAGCCAACTGGGTCCCGGGGAGCTGTTTTTT. The entire variable domain, with the rest obtained from reference TRBV11-2 and TRBJ2-2, is as follows: EAGVAQSPRYKIIEKRQSVAFWCNPISGHATLYWYQQILGQGPKLLIQFQNNGVVDDSQLPKDRFSAERLKGVDSTLKIQPAKLEDSAVYLCASSQLGPGELFFGEGSRLTVL.

J is TRBJ1-6 and V is TRBV2; 8 nucleotides match TRBD1. The CDR3 spans 17 residues. The J segment lost 5 bases and the V segment lost 5 bases, leaving 11 bases of the junction unmatched. CDR1 and CDR2 (germline): SNHLY, FYNNEI. Here the CDR3 reads CASSPLPQGANNSPLHF. CDR3 DNA sequence: TGTGCCAGCAGTCCCCTGCCTCAGGGGGCAAATAATTCACCCCTCCACTTT.

The chain carries TRBV28 and TRBJ1-6, with D uncertain. Trimming removed 2 bases from V and 10 bases from J, with 6 bases in between. Germline-derived CDR1 and CDR2 are MDHEN and SYDVKM. The CDR3 is made up of 12 amino acids. The CDR3 sequence: CASSLGRSPLHF. The CDR3, as DNA: TGTGCCAGCAGTTTAGGGAGATCACCCCTCCACTTT.

The chain combines TRBV28 with TRBJ2-1; 9 nucleotides align to TRBD2. V gave up 5 bases and J gave up 0 bases; unmatched junction bases: 2. The V gene's germline CDR1 is MDHEN and CDR2 SYDVKM. This CDR3 has 15 residues. The CDR3 is CASSVAGVSYNEQFF. CDR3 nucleotide sequence: TGTGCCAGCAGTGTAGCGGGGGTCTCCTACAATGAGCAGTTCTTC.

This clone occurred a few times. CDR3 in amino acids: CASSPIHRVDIQYF. The CDR3 coding sequence is TGTGCCAGCTCACCCATCCACAGGGTTGACATTCAGTACTTC. This chain connects TRBV18 to TRBJ2-4, with D perhaps matching TRBD1 (6 bases). Between the trimmed V and J ends, which lost 3 bases and 8 bases, there was a span of 14 bases. The CDR3 runs to 14 residues. Germline loops: CDR1 KGHSH, CDR2 LQKENI.

The rearrangement joins TRBV27 to TRBJ1-4; the D is unclear. V was shortened by 8 bases and J by 0 bases, with 10 bases between the two germline ends. Germline CDR1 MNHEY, CDR2 SMNVEV (reference sequence). The CDR3 contains 14 residues. CDR3 coding DNA: TGTGCCAGCGCACAACTCGCAACTAATGAAAAACTGTTTTTT. This sequence encodes CASAQLATNEKLFF.

The gene calls are TRBV5-1 and TRBJ1-2; 7 bases are a match to TRBD1. This CDR3 has 15 residues. The junction had 9 bases not matched to a gene; V was cut back by 3 bases and J by 4 bases. From germline, CDR1 is SGHRS and CDR2 YFSETQ. CDR3 sequence: CASSSSSTGLYGYTF. CDR3 bases: TGCGCCAGCAGCTCCTCCTCGACAGGGCTCTATGGCTACACCTTC.

The V gene is TRBV5-6, the J gene TRBJ1-3; D remains ambiguous. Trimming pared 3 bases from V and 3 bases from J, leaving 10 bases between. This CDR3 spans 14 amino acids. The germline V gene has CDR1 SGHDT and CDR2 YYEEEE. The CDR3 nucleotides are TGTGCCAGCAGCTCCACCCTTATTGGAAACACCATATATTTT. Amino acid sequence: CASSSTLIGNTIYF. Using reference TRBV5-6 and TRBJ1-3 for the parts outside the CDR3, the full variable domain is DAGVTQSPTHLIKTRGQQVTLRCSPKSGHDTVSWYQQALGQGPQFIFQYYEEEERQRGNFPDRFSGHQFPNYSSELNVNALLLGDSALYLCASSSTLIGNTIYFGEGSWLTVV.

A single count supports this clone. The chain joins TRBV6-5 to TRBJ2-6, with 7 bases aligning to TRBD1. Germline CDR1 reads MNHEY; CDR2 reads SVGAGI. This CDR3 has 15 residues. V dropped 5 bases and J dropped 4; count of bases not matched to a gene: 5. The CDR3 coding sequence is TGTGCCAGCAGTCGTACAGGGGTAGGGGCCAACGTCCTGACTTTC. Protein sequence: CASSRTGVGANVLTF.

The chain joins TRBV7-6 to TRBJ1-3, with 8 bases lining up with TRBD1. With V trimmed by 5 bases and J by 2 bases, 2 bases remained unmatched. Germline V gives CDR1 SGHVS, CDR2 FNYEAQ. This CDR3 contains 14 residues. CDR3 sequence: CASSPTGAGNTIYF. DNA of the CDR3: TGTGCCAGCAGCCCGACAGGGGCTGGAAACACCATATATTTT.

In regard to this clone: Different DNA sequences within this sample yield the same CDR3. This chain joins TRBV28 and TRBJ2-7; D not certain. V was cut by 1 base and J by 4 bases, with 2 bases left in between. The CDR3 has 11 residues. Per the germline V gene, CDR1 is MDHEN and CDR2 is SYDVKM. CDR3 sequence reads: CASSLLYEQYF. CDR3 coding DNA: TGTGCCAGCAGTTTATTGTACGAGCAGTACTTC. The full variable domain, its missing parts supplied by reference TRBV28 and TRBJ2-7, is DVKVTQSSRYLVKRTGEKVFLECVQDMDHENMFWYRQDPGLGLRLIYFSYDVKMKEKGDIPEGYSVSREKKERFSLILESASTNQTSMYLCASSLLYEQYFGPGTRLTVT.

This chain joins TRBV30 and TRBJ1-3; TRBD1 is a possible D gene (5 bases). V was shortened by 5 bases and J by 7 bases, with 21 bases between the two germline ends. Germline CDR1 reads GTSNPN; CDR2 reads SVGIG (reference sequence). CDR3 length: 15 residues. CDR3 sequence: CAWGDWTPRRNTIYF. The CDR3 nucleotides are TGTGCCTGGGGAGATTGGACACCTCGCCGGAACACCATATATTTT.

This sequence joins TRBV10-1 and TRBJ2-7; 9 positions match TRBD1. The CDR3 sequence is 16 residues long. The junction had 9 bases not matched to a gene; V was cut back by 0 bases and J by 6 bases. CDR1 WNHNN and CDR2 SYGVQD come from the germline V gene (reference sequence). This CDR3 reads CASSESRGTGIAEQYF. The CDR3 nucleotides read TGCGCCAGCAGTGAGTCGCGAGGGACAGGGATAGCCGAGCAGTACTTC.

J is TRBJ2-3 and V is TRBV29-1; no reliable D call. CDR1 SQVTM and CDR2 ANQGSEA come from the germline V gene. The CDR3 has 12 residues. The ends were cut back, 4 bases at V and 2 bases at J, with 7 bases in the middle. CDR3 region: CSVAPNTDTQYF. As DNA, the CDR3 is TGCAGCGTTGCCCCCAACACAGATACGCAGTATTTT.